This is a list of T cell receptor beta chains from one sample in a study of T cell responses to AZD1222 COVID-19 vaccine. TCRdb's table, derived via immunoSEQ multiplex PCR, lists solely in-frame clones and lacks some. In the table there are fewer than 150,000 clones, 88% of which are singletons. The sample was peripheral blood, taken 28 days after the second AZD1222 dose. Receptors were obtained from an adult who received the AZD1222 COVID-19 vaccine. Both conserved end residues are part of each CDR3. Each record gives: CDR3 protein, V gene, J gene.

CDR3 protein: CASSYSEGGGNTIYF
V gene: TRBV6-5
J gene: TRBJ1-3

CDR3 protein: CASSELDRLGQFF
V gene: TRBV6-1
J gene: TRBJ2-1

CDR3 protein: CASSYDRVKTEAFF
V gene: TRBV7-2
J gene: TRBJ1-1

CDR3 protein: CATSDLTGGNQPQHF
V gene: TRBV24-1
J gene: TRBJ1-5

CDR3 protein: CATSQPTADNQPQHF
V gene: TRBV24-1
J gene: TRBJ1-5

CDR3 protein: CASSQEDGTANGYTF
V gene: TRBV4-3
J gene: TRBJ1-2

CDR3 protein: CASSPGWRGYKETQYF
V gene: TRBV19
J gene: TRBJ2-5

CDR3 protein: CASSLWASPRDTEAFF
V gene: TRBV7-2
J gene: TRBJ1-1

CDR3 protein: CSVQGVGFSGANVLTF
V gene: TRBV29-1
J gene: TRBJ2-6

CDR3 protein: CASRFRDRGLDEQFF
V gene: TRBV27
J gene: TRBJ2-1

CDR3 protein: CASSYPLGGGTEAFF
V gene: TRBV6-2/TRBV6-3
J gene: TRBJ1-1

CDR3 protein: CASSQDLRPSSYNEQFF
V gene: TRBV4-3
J gene: TRBJ2-1

CDR3 protein: CARESGDSDEKLFF
V gene: TRBV2
J gene: TRBJ1-4

CDR3 protein: CASRGPVRDGNQPQHF
V gene: TRBV19
J gene: TRBJ1-5

CDR3 protein: CASSSLGQGAYGYTF
V gene: TRBV27
J gene: TRBJ1-2

CDR3 protein: CASSYSSVGGTDTQYF
V gene: TRBV19
J gene: TRBJ2-3

CDR3 protein: CASTPTGGTNQPQHF
V gene: TRBV2
J gene: TRBJ1-5

CDR3 protein: CASSFLAGSQETQYF
V gene: TRBV5-1
J gene: TRBJ2-5

CDR3 protein: CASSLGTGGQGGYTF
V gene: TRBV5-4
J gene: TRBJ1-2

CDR3 protein: CASSVTGAKNIQYF
V gene: TRBV9
J gene: TRBJ2-4

CDR3 protein: CASSRLDYEQYF
V gene: TRBV3-1/TRBV3-2
J gene: TRBJ2-7

CDR3 protein: CASSRTGVGNTEAFF
V gene: TRBV5-1
J gene: TRBJ1-1

CDR3 protein: CASSLGQGVHEQYF
V gene: TRBV5-1
J gene: TRBJ2-7

CDR3 protein: CASSRGTAHNEQFF
V gene: TRBV14
J gene: TRBJ2-1

CDR3 protein: CASVSGANVLTF
V gene: TRBV12-3/TRBV12-4
J gene: TRBJ2-6

CDR3 protein: CATSRDPPQGTDTQYF
V gene: TRBV15
J gene: TRBJ2-3

CDR3 protein: CASSYSVGGYGYTF
V gene: TRBV6-5
J gene: TRBJ1-2

CDR3 protein: CASRLDSGGGETQYF
V gene: TRBV7-2
J gene: TRBJ2-5

CDR3 protein: CASSLGRQGALETQYF
V gene: TRBV5-8
J gene: TRBJ2-5

CDR3 protein: CASEYRHSYEQYF
V gene: TRBV6-5
J gene: TRBJ2-7

CDR3 protein: CASSSYSSSVYTEAFF
V gene: TRBV11-1
J gene: TRBJ1-1

CDR3 protein: CASSPTDRGSYEQYF
V gene: TRBV18
J gene: TRBJ2-7

CDR3 protein: CASSPRVGEQYF
V gene: TRBV5-4
J gene: TRBJ2-7

CDR3 protein: CASSSAGAGDEQFF
V gene: TRBV19
J gene: TRBJ2-1

CDR3 protein: CASTTQRPTGRNNSPLHF
V gene: TRBV19
J gene: TRBJ1-6

CDR3 protein: CAWRHALGEQGFF
V gene: TRBV30
J gene: TRBJ2-1

CDR3 protein: CASRGGDLGNQPQHF
V gene: TRBV19
J gene: TRBJ1-5

CDR3 protein: CASSPRDRRSTNYGYTF
V gene: TRBV18
J gene: TRBJ1-2

CDR3 protein: CASSLWGGPTYNEQFF
V gene: TRBV7-2
J gene: TRBJ2-1

CDR3 protein: CASTADRGQGYTF
V gene: TRBV12-3/TRBV12-4
J gene: TRBJ1-2

CDR3 protein: CASSLGGQSSGANVLTF
V gene: TRBV7-3
J gene: TRBJ2-6

CDR3 protein: CASRARGEQYF
V gene: TRBV19
J gene: TRBJ2-7

CDR3 protein: CAIKGRANTGELFF
V gene: TRBV10-3
J gene: TRBJ2-2

CDR3 protein: CASSVGGDSYNSPLHF
V gene: TRBV9
J gene: TRBJ1-6

CDR3 protein: CSVEERTGGSYGYTF
V gene: TRBV29-1
J gene: TRBJ1-2

CDR3 protein: CASRQGAPGNTIYF
V gene: TRBV2
J gene: TRBJ1-3

CDR3 protein: CASSFARGSADTQYF
V gene: TRBV27
J gene: TRBJ2-3

CDR3 protein: CASSPGTGEWGFVF
V gene: TRBV3-1/TRBV3-2
J gene: TRBJ2-1

CDR3 protein: CAIGTGGLTAQHF
V gene: TRBV19
J gene: TRBJ1-5

CDR3 protein: CASRTVEGTEAFF
V gene: TRBV5-1
J gene: TRBJ1-1

CDR3 protein: CASSYTGSGTEAFF
V gene: TRBV6-5
J gene: TRBJ1-1

CDR3 protein: CASSFLGGEINNEQFF
V gene: TRBV7-4
J gene: TRBJ2-1

CDR3 protein: CASSQEQGGYTF
V gene: TRBV3-1/TRBV3-2
J gene: TRBJ1-2

CDR3 protein: CASSNIWTESYEQYF
V gene: TRBV13
J gene: TRBJ2-7

CDR3 protein: CSVEPTSGGGRKQFF
V gene: TRBV29-1
J gene: TRBJ2-1

CDR3 protein: CASSQDSDSSGNTIYF
V gene: TRBV4-3
J gene: TRBJ1-3

CDR3 protein: CASSHPRGMNTEAFF
V gene: TRBV4-3
J gene: TRBJ1-1

CDR3 protein: CASSYLGGTTEAFF
V gene: TRBV6-5
J gene: TRBJ1-1

CDR3 protein: CASSSAGEGGWSYNEQFF
V gene: TRBV9
J gene: TRBJ2-1

CDR3 protein: CASSDTGRDSEQYF
V gene: TRBV25-1
J gene: TRBJ2-3